What follows are 12 T cell receptor beta chains derived from one specimen sequenced in a study of Ad26.COV2.S vaccination and SARS-CoV-2 variants. Data came from immunoSEQ multiplex PCR; TCRdb stores just in-frame clones and leaves some out. The sample contains 300,000 to 350,000 clones, about 86% of which appear only once. Indicated treatment: about 20 received Ad26.COV2.S at low or high dose, single or two shots; about 5 received placebo; per-sample allocation not given. Day 63 following the first vaccine or placebo injection was when the samples were taken. The material sequenced was peripheral blood, taken in a trial of Ad26.COV2.S vaccine versus placebo. These receptors all come from a person between 18 and 59 years old who received the Ad26.COV2.S COVID-19 vaccine or a placebo.

In its sample, this clone was seen once. This specimen includes other DNA sequences encoding the same CDR3. This chain joins TRBV5-1 and TRBJ2-3; D gene unclear. Between the trimmed V and J ends, which lost 2 bases and 2 bases, there was a span of 3 bases. The CDR3 spans 12 residues. The germline V gene has CDR1 SGHRS and CDR2 YFSETQ. CDR3 sequence (DNA): TGCGCCAGCAGCTTTCTCACAGATACGCAGTATTTT. Amino acid sequence: CASSFLTDTQYF.

This clone showed up just once. CDR3 amino acids: CASSQDKRGGPYEQYF. In DNA, the CDR3 is TGTGCCAGCAGCCAAGATAAGCGGGGGGGCCCCTACGAGCAGTACTTC. This chain links TRBV4-2 with TRBJ2-7; 10 bases map to TRBD2. This CDR3 contains 16 residues. Germline V gene sequence: CDR1 LGHNA, CDR2 YNFKEQ. With 0 bases clipped from V and 2 bases from J, the junction kept 4 bases outside the gene matches.

The chain joins TRBV4-2 to TRBJ2-1; 8 bases are shared with TRBD2. The CDR3 is 16 residues long. The V gene end was trimmed by 0 bases and the J gene end by 4 bases; junction bases not matched to a gene: 5. Germline V gives CDR1 LGHNA, CDR2 YNFKEQ. CDR3 sequence (DNA): TGTGCCAGCAGCCAAGATCGATCTAGCGGGTACAATGAGCAGTTCTTC. This codes for CASSQDRSSGYNEQFF.

The DNA of the CDR3 is TGCGCCAGCAGCTTGGCCCCCACTGAAGCTTTCTTT. It yields the protein CASSLAPTEAFF. The chain couples TRBV5-1 to TRBJ1-1; D call uncertain. V shed 0 bases and J shed 4 bases, with 4 bases lying between them. This CDR3 has 12 residues. Germline V gives CDR1 SGHRS, CDR2 YFSETQ.

Remarks on this clone: This CDR3 is also generated by other DNA sequences in the sample. This chain joins TRBV4-3 and TRBJ1-5, with D maybe TRBD1 (5 bases). V lost 0 bases and J 1 base, leaving 7 bases between the germline ends. CDR1 and CDR2 from the germline V gene are LGHNA and YSLEER. The CDR3 extends over 15 amino acids. In nucleotides, the CDR3 is TGCGCCAGCAGCCAAGATAGGGGAAGCAATCAGCCCCAGCATTTT. Translating gives CASSQDRGSNQPQHF.

J is TRBJ2-7 and V is TRBV9; TRBD1 agrees at 8 bases. The CDR3 covers 15 residues. The V gene's germline CDR1 is SGDLS and CDR2 YYNGEE. V shed 0 bases and J 3 bases; nucleotides not matched to a gene: 5. The CDR3 protein is CASSVAPGTGYEQYF. The DNA for the CDR3 is TGTGCCAGCAGCGTAGCCCCCGGGACAGGCTACGAGCAGTACTTC.

The J gene is TRBJ2-2, the V gene TRBV6-6, with TRBD1 identical over 10 bases. Germline-derived CDR1 and CDR2 are MNHNY and SVGAGI (reference sequence). After removal of 5 bases from V and 4 bases from J, the junction contained 4 bases not matched to a gene. The CDR3 extends over 15 amino acids. The CDR3 sequence: CASSRTGGATGELFF. DNA of the CDR3: TGTGCCAGCAGTCGGACAGGGGGGGCCACCGGGGAGCTGTTTTTT.

The chain joins TRBV21-1 to TRBJ2-7; the D segment call TRBD1 is taken from the table without a DNA check. TRBV21-1 is classified as a pseudogene. CDR3 length: 17 residues. The CDR3 reads CASSKGETNRGLYEQYF. In nucleotides, the CDR3 is TGTGCCAGCAGCAAAGGGGAAACGAACAGGGGGTTGTACGAGCAGTACTTC.

This clone was detected only once. The chain employs TRBV3-1 (or the pseudogene TRBV3-2) and TRBJ1-5; D gene ambiguous. With 0 bases removed from V and 0 bases from J, the gap between germline ends came to 6 bases. Germline values: CDR1 LGHDT, CDR2 YNNKEL (reference sequence). The CDR3 sequence is 15 residues long. The CDR3 DNA reads TGTGCCAGCAGCCAAGATTACTATAGCAATCAGCCCCAGCATTTT. Translating it yields CASSQDYYSNQPQHF.

This clone was counted a few times. This chain links TRBV5-1 with TRBJ2-1; the D gene is possibly TRBD2 (6 bases). CDR1 SGHRS and CDR2 YFSETQ come from the germline V gene. The CDR3 covers 17 residues. The V end lost 0 bases, the J end lost 0 bases, and 13 bases lay between the germline ends. The CDR3 coding sequence is TGCGCCAGCAGCTTGGATGGGAGGTCGAGCTCCTACAATGAGCAGTTCTTC. Encoded protein: CASSLDGRSSSYNEQFF.

V is TRBV3-1 (or the pseudogene TRBV3-2) and J is TRBJ1-3; D is unresolved. V shed 1 base and J shed 7 bases, with 11 bases lying between them. The CDR3 runs 14 residues. The germline V gene encodes CDR1 LGHDT and CDR2 YNNKEL (reference sequence). In nucleotides, the CDR3 is TGTGCCAGCAGCCAAGCAGAGATACGGAACACCATATATTTT. Translation: CASSQAEIRNTIYF.

The genes are TRBV19 and TRBJ1-3; D may be TRBD1 (6 bases). CDR1 is LNHDA and CDR2 is SQIVND in the germline V gene (reference sequence). Trimming cost V 5 bases and J 0 bases, with 14 bases left between them. The CDR3 spans 16 residues. The chain's CDR3 is CASSSGGRDSGNTIYF. CDR3 coding DNA: TGTGCCAGTAGTTCGGGGGGCAGAGACTCTGGAAACACCATATATTTT.